The T cell receptor beta chain under discussion was sequenced for a study of cytomegalovirus exposure and HLA in healthy donors. A word on this clone: No antigen is known for it.

Looked up from germline, CDR1 is SNHLY and CDR2 is FYNNEI. The CDR3 has 17 residues. Trimming removed 1 base from V and 6 bases from J; junction bases left unmatched: 11. Donors in the study were healthy people who gave bone marrow. A multiplex PCR was run with 60 Vbeta primers and 13 Jbeta primers. Methods used by the authors: In a later analysis, the count reached about 80 million unique TCR beta chains, with 9 million to 11 million shared. Clones were read by immunoSEQ multiplex PCR, and TCRdb kept only the in-frame ones, dropping some. The DNA was the basis for D and trimming; V, J and clone size are from that table. The table shows about 140,000 clones, with 60% to 80% occurring only once. General study results and limits: Researchers reported that three CMV-associated chains were confirmed in vitro as CMV antigen-specific.

Sequences were obtained from PBMCs. The rearrangement joins TRBV2 to TRBJ1-1, with 10 bases aligning to TRBD1. The TCR sequence derives from a woman in her 30s in good health and CMV-seronegative. DNA of the CDR3: TGTGCCAGCAGTGAAGTAGAGGGACAGGGGATAACCCCTGAAGCTTTCTTT. Its translation: CASSEVEGQGITPEAFF.